This T cell receptor beta chain derives from a study of T cell responses to AZD1222 COVID-19 vaccine. V was cut by 1 base and J by 1 base, with 7 bases left in between. Germline V lookup: CDR1 SGHNT, CDR2 YENEEA. This CDR3 is built from 14 residues. Profiling relied on immunoSEQ multiplex PCR, and the TCRdb table lists in-frame clones only, not all of them. Of around 190,000 clones in the sample, approximately 94% were seen once. This clone has more than one count but fewer than ten. Its antigen is undetermined. Study findings and constraints: Mostly white British, mostly female donors; authors suggested clonal diversity may be underestimated.

The chain couples TRBV11-3 to TRBJ2-5, with D perhaps matching TRBD2 (5 bases). The TCR comes from an adult who received the AZD1222 COVID-19 vaccine. The sequencing here drew on peripheral blood, taken 28 days after the second AZD1222 dose. CDR3 in DNA: TGTGCCAGCAGCTTAGTAGCGTCCCAAGAGACCCAGTACTTC. Amino acid sequence: CASSLVASQETQYF.